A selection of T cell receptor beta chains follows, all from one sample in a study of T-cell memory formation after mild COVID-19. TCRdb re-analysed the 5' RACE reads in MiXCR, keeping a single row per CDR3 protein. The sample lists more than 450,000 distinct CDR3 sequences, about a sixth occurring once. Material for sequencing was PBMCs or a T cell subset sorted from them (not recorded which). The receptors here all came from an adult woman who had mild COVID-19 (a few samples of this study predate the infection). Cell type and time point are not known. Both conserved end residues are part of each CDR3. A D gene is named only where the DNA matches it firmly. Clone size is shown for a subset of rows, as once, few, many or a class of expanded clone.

CDR3aa: CASSFWDRGHYEQYF
CDR3nt: TGTGCCAGCAGTTTTTGGGACAGGGGGCACTACGAGCAGTACTTC
d_gene: TRBD1
v_gene: TRBV27
j_gene: TRBJ2-7
abundance: -

CDR3aa: CASSLHRRTLGNGYTF
CDR3nt: TGTGCCAGCAGCCTCCACCGCCGCACCCTAGGCAATGGCTACACCTTC
d_gene: -
v_gene: TRBV6-5
j_gene: TRBJ1-2
abundance: -

CDR3aa: CASSLSEGGNTEAFF
CDR3nt: TGCGCCAGCAGTCTCTCGGAGGGGGGAAACACTGAAGCTTTCTTT
d_gene: -
v_gene: TRBV23-1
j_gene: TRBJ1-1
abundance: few

CDR3aa: CASSSTGGFSYEQYF
CDR3nt: TGCGCCAGCAGCTCCACCGGGGGTTTTTCCTACGAGCAGTACTTC
d_gene: -
v_gene: TRBV5-1
j_gene: TRBJ2-7
abundance: few

CDR3aa: CASSTGLAGPGDTQYF
CDR3nt: TGTGCCAGCAGCACGGGACTAGCGGGACCCGGAGATACGCAGTATTTT
d_gene: TRBD2
v_gene: TRBV5-5
j_gene: TRBJ2-3
abundance: many

CDR3aa: CASSAGQGDGYTF
CDR3nt: TGCGCCAGCAGCGCTGGACAGGGCGATGGCTACACCTTC
d_gene: TRBD1
v_gene: TRBV5-1
j_gene: TRBJ1-2
abundance: many

CDR3aa: CASSLGSTSGRTDTQYF
CDR3nt: TGTGCCAGCAGCCTCGGAAGCACTAGCGGGCGCACAGATACGCAGTATTTT
d_gene: TRBD2
v_gene: TRBV11-3
j_gene: TRBJ2-3
abundance: -

CDR3aa: CASSYHGGRGPEAFF
CDR3nt: TGCGCCAGCAGCTATCACGGGGGGCGCGGACCTGAAGCTTTCTTT
d_gene: -
v_gene: TRBV5-1
j_gene: TRBJ1-1
abundance: -

CDR3aa: CASSPPTGEITGELFF
CDR3nt: TGTGCCAGCAGCCCTCCGACGGGAGAAATTACCGGGGAGCTGTTTTTT
d_gene: -
v_gene: TRBV3-1
j_gene: TRBJ2-2
abundance: -

CDR3aa: CASSPKGWGVPSNEQFF
CDR3nt: TGCGCCAGCAGCCCCAAAGGGTGGGGGGTTCCAAGCAATGAGCAGTTCTTC
d_gene: -
v_gene: TRBV4-1
j_gene: TRBJ2-1
abundance: few

CDR3aa: CSAAVGYSYEQYF
CDR3nt: TGCAGTGCTGCCGTAGGGTACTCCTACGAGCAGTACTTC
d_gene: -
v_gene: TRBV20-1
j_gene: TRBJ2-7
abundance: -

CDR3aa: CASSLTWTVPIDGYTF
CDR3nt: TGTGCCAGCAGCTTAACTTGGACAGTACCGATCGATGGCTACACCTTC
d_gene: -
v_gene: TRBV11-3
j_gene: TRBJ1-2
abundance: few

CDR3aa: CASSLGSSRAYGYTF
CDR3nt: TGTGCCAGCAGCTTAGGATCGTCCAGGGCCTATGGCTACACCTTC
d_gene: -
v_gene: TRBV7-9
j_gene: TRBJ1-2
abundance: -

CDR3aa: CSARTGQGSYGYTF
CDR3nt: TGCAGTGCTAGGACGGGACAGGGCTCCTATGGCTACACCTTC
d_gene: TRBD1
v_gene: TRBV20-1
j_gene: TRBJ1-2
abundance: -

CDR3aa: CATTGQGNSPLHF
CDR3nt: TGCGCCACCACGGGACAGGGCAATTCACCCCTCCACTTT
d_gene: TRBD1
v_gene: TRBV10-1
j_gene: TRBJ1-6
abundance: -

CDR3aa: CASSYPGGAKSYEQYF
CDR3nt: TGTGCCAGCAGTTACCCCGGGGGTGCCAAATCCTACGAGCAGTACTTC
d_gene: -
v_gene: TRBV6-5
j_gene: TRBJ2-7
abundance: -

CDR3aa: CASSLAGGELAGYNEQFF
CDR3nt: TGTGCCAGCAGCTTAGCTGGGGGCGAACTAGCGGGATACAATGAGCAGTTCTTC
d_gene: TRBD2
v_gene: TRBV7-6
j_gene: TRBJ2-1
abundance: -

CDR3aa: CASSEVGTTNNEQFF
CDR3nt: TGTGCCAGTAGCGAGGTAGGGACAACTAACAATGAGCAGTTCTTC
d_gene: -
v_gene: TRBV19
j_gene: TRBJ2-1
abundance: few

CDR3aa: CASSSGAGLAKNIQYF
CDR3nt: TGTGCCAGCAGTTCAGGAGCGGGGCTAGCCAAAAACATTCAGTACTTC
d_gene: TRBD2
v_gene: TRBV28
j_gene: TRBJ2-4
abundance: few

CDR3aa: CASRGTGGAEAFF
CDR3nt: TGCGCCAGCAGGGGGACAGGAGGCGCTGAAGCTTTCTTT
d_gene: TRBD1
v_gene: TRBV4-1
j_gene: TRBJ1-1
abundance: few

CDR3aa: CASSGRLLALYF
CDR3nt: TGTGCCAGCAGCGGGAGGCTACTAGCCCTGTATTTT
d_gene: -
v_gene: TRBV11-2
j_gene: TRBJ2-3
abundance: -

CDR3aa: CASSLVQVYSVGSQETQYF
CDR3nt: TGTGCCAGCAGCTTAGTGCAGGTTTACTCAGTTGGTTCCCAAGAGACCCAGTACTTC
d_gene: -
v_gene: TRBV7-9
j_gene: TRBJ2-5
abundance: many

CDR3aa: CSAYTLGGGHEQFF
CDR3nt: TGCAGTGCTTATACCCTCGGGGGGGGTCATGAGCAGTTCTTC
d_gene: TRBD2
v_gene: TRBV20-1
j_gene: TRBJ2-1
abundance: -

CDR3aa: CASSYARQVYNEQFF
CDR3nt: TGTGCCAGCAGTTACGCGCGACAGGTATACAATGAGCAGTTCTTC
d_gene: -
v_gene: TRBV6-5
j_gene: TRBJ2-1
abundance: -

CDR3aa: CASSLWAGETQYF
CDR3nt: TGCGCCAGCAGCTTGTGGGCGGGGGAGACCCAGTACTTC
d_gene: -
v_gene: TRBV5-1
j_gene: TRBJ2-5
abundance: -

CDR3aa: CASRLRTSGSYNEQFF
CDR3nt: TGTGCCAGCCGCCTGAGGACTAGCGGCTCTTACAATGAGCAGTTCTTC
d_gene: TRBD2
v_gene: TRBV2
j_gene: TRBJ2-1
abundance: -

CDR3aa: CASSPPTMIGIQYF
CDR3nt: TGCGCCAGCAGCCCCCCGACAATGATTGGCATTCAGTACTTC
d_gene: -
v_gene: TRBV5-1
j_gene: TRBJ2-4
abundance: -

CDR3aa: CATSTVDRGRPYEQYF
CDR3nt: TGTGCCACCAGCACGGTAGACAGGGGGCGCCCCTACGAGCAGTACTTC
d_gene: TRBD1
v_gene: TRBV6-6
j_gene: TRBJ2-7
abundance: many

CDR3aa: CASSQRFDTDTQYF
CDR3nt: TGCGCCAGCAGCCAGAGATTTGACACAGATACGCAGTATTTT
d_gene: -
v_gene: TRBV4-1
j_gene: TRBJ2-3
abundance: -

CDR3aa: CASSHPSGGREQYF
CDR3nt: TGTGCCAGCAGCCATCCTTCCGGGGGTCGGGAGCAGTACTTC
d_gene: -
v_gene: TRBV12-3/TRBV12-4
j_gene: TRBJ2-7
abundance: few

CDR3aa: CASSAGTGNQPQHF
CDR3nt: TGTGCCAGCAGCGCCGGGACAGGGAATCAGCCCCAGCATTTT
d_gene: TRBD1
v_gene: TRBV5-5
j_gene: TRBJ1-5
abundance: many

CDR3aa: CASSLRRKGAGGPSNTGELFF
CDR3nt: TGTGCCAGCAGCCTTCGTCGGAAAGGAGCGGGAGGGCCCTCGAACACCGGGGAGCTGTTTTTT
d_gene: TRBD2
v_gene: TRBV7-2
j_gene: TRBJ2-2
abundance: few

CDR3aa: CASTSPEREQYF
CDR3nt: TGTGCCAGCACCAGCCCGGAGAGAGAGCAGTACTTC
d_gene: -
v_gene: TRBV12-3/TRBV12-4
j_gene: TRBJ2-7
abundance: -

CDR3aa: CSANLRADNEQFF
CDR3nt: TGCAGTGCTAACCTCAGGGCGGACAATGAGCAGTTCTTC
d_gene: -
v_gene: TRBV20-1
j_gene: TRBJ2-1
abundance: few

CDR3aa: CASSLLAGGGDNEQFF
CDR3nt: TGTGCCAGCAGTCTCCTAGCTGGCGGGGGGGACAATGAGCAGTTCTTC
d_gene: TRBD2
v_gene: TRBV6-4
j_gene: TRBJ2-1
abundance: many

CDR3aa: CASSLAGPRSKTQYF
CDR3nt: TGTGCCAGCAGTTTAGCGGGGCCCCGGTCGAAGACCCAGTACTTC
d_gene: -
v_gene: TRBV12-3/TRBV12-4
j_gene: TRBJ2-5
abundance: many

CDR3aa: CSAYGLAQQFF
CDR3nt: TGCAGTGCCTATGGACTAGCGCAGCAGTTCTTC
d_gene: TRBD2
v_gene: TRBV20-1
j_gene: TRBJ2-1
abundance: few

CDR3aa: CASSLLPSGHNQPQHF
CDR3nt: TGTGCCAGCAGTCTTCTCCCATCGGGACACAATCAGCCCCAGCATTTT
d_gene: -
v_gene: TRBV12-3/TRBV12-4
j_gene: TRBJ1-5
abundance: -

CDR3aa: CASSISFGNTEAFF
CDR3nt: TGTGCCAGCAGCATCAGCTTTGGGAACACTGAAGCTTTCTTT
d_gene: -
v_gene: TRBV11-1
j_gene: TRBJ1-1
abundance: -

CDR3aa: CASSPGVAGVSVTDTQYF
CDR3nt: TGTGCCAGCAGCCCCGGGGTAGCGGGAGTGTCTGTTACAGATACGCAGTATTTT
d_gene: TRBD2
v_gene: TRBV11-2
j_gene: TRBJ2-3
abundance: few

CDR3aa: CASSVPHSGAFF
CDR3nt: TGTGCCAGCAGCGTACCACACAGTGGCGCTTTCTTT
d_gene: -
v_gene: TRBV13
j_gene: TRBJ1-1
abundance: -

CDR3aa: CASSTPTGTGSLYNEQFF
CDR3nt: TGTGCCAGTAGTACCCCAACCGGGACAGGGAGTCTTTACAATGAGCAGTTCTTC
d_gene: TRBD1
v_gene: TRBV19
j_gene: TRBJ2-1
abundance: -

CDR3aa: CASSLDMVRGDGYTF
CDR3nt: TGTGCCAGCAGCTTAGATATGGTGCGGGGCGACGGCTACACCTTC
d_gene: -
v_gene: TRBV7-2
j_gene: TRBJ1-2
abundance: -

CDR3aa: CASSTLNRLAGGDTQYF
CDR3nt: TGTGCCAGCAGTACCCTGAACCGACTAGCGGGAGGGGATACGCAGTATTTT
d_gene: TRBD2
v_gene: TRBV6-2/TRBV6-3
j_gene: TRBJ2-3
abundance: -

CDR3aa: CASSHGLAAYEQYF
CDR3nt: TGCGCCAGCAGCCACGGACTAGCGGCTTACGAGCAGTACTTC
d_gene: TRBD2
v_gene: TRBV5-1
j_gene: TRBJ2-7
abundance: few

CDR3aa: CAWSVLVNEKLFF
CDR3nt: TGTGCCTGGAGTGTACTTGTTAATGAAAAACTGTTTTTT
d_gene: -
v_gene: TRBV30
j_gene: TRBJ1-4
abundance: -